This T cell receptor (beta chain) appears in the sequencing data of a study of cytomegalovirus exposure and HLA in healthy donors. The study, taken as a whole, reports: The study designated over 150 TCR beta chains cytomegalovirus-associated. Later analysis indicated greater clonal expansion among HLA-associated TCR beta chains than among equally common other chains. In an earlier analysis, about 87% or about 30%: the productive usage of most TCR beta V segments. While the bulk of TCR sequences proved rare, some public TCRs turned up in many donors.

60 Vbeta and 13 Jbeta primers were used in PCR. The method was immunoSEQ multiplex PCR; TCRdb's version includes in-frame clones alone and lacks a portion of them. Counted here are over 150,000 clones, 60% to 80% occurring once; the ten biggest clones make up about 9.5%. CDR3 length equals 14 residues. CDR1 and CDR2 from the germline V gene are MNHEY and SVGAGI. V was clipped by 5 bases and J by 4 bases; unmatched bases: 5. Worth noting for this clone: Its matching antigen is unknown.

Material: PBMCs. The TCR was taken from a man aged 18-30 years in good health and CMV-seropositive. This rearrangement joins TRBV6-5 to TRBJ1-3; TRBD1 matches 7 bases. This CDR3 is CASSDRETGNTIYF. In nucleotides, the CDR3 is TGTGCCAGCAGTGACAGGGAAACAGGAAACACCATATATTTT.